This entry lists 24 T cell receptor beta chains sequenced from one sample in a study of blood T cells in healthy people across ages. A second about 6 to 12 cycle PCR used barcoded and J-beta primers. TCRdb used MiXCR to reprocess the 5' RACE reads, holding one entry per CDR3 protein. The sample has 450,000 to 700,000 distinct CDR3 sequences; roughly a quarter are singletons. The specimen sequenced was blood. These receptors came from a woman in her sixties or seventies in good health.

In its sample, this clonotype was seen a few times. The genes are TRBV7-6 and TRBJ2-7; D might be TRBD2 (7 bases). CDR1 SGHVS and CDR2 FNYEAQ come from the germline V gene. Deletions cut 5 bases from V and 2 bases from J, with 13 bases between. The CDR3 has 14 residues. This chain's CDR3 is CASSPWGGPYEQYF. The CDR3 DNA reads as TGTGCCAGCAGCCCGTGGGGGGGCCCCTACGAGCAGTACTTC.

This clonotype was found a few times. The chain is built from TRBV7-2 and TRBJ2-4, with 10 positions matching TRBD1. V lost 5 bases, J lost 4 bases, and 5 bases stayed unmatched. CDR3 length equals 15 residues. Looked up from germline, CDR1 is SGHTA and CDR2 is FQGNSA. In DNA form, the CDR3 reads TGTGCCAGCAGCGGAAGACAGGGGGCAAAAAACATTCAGTACTTC. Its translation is CASSGRQGAKNIQYF.

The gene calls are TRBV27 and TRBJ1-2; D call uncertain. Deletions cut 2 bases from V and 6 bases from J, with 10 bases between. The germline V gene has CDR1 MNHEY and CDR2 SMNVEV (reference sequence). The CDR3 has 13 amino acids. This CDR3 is CASSLRGIDGYTF. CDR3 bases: TGTGCCAGCAGTTTAAGAGGGATCGATGGCTACACCTTC.

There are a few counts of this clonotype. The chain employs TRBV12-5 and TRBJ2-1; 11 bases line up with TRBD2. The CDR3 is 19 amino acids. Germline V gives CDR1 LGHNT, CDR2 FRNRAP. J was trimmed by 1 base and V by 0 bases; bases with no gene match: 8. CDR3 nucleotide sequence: TGTGCTAGTGGTTTGGTACGGCTAGCGGGGGGCCGGTCCTACAATGAGCAGTTCTTC. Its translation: CASGLVRLAGGRSYNEQFF.

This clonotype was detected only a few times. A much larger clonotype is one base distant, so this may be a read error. The CDR3, as DNA: TGCAGTGCTAAGGTGGGCGGCACAGATACGCAGTATTTT. Its translation is CSAKVGGTDTQYF. The chain employs TRBV20-1 and TRBJ2-3, with no clear D. V lost 4 bases to trimming and J lost 1 base, with 9 bases between them. The germline V gene encodes CDR1 DFQATT and CDR2 SNEGSKA (reference sequence). The CDR3 runs to 13 residues.

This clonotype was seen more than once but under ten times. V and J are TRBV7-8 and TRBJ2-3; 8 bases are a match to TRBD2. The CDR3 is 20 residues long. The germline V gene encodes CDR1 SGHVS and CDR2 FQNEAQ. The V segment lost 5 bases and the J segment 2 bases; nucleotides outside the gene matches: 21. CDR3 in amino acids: CASSRGSGGPYGVHTDTQYF. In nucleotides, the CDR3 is TGTGCCAGCAGCCGGGGCTCGGGGGGGCCGTATGGGGTCCACACAGATACGCAGTATTTT.

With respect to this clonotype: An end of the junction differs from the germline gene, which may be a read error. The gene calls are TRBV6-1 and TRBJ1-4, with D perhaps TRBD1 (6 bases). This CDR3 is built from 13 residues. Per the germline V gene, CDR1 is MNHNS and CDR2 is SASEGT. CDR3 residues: CASIEGGNEKLFF. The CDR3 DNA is TGTGCCAGCATTGAAGGGGGAAATGAAAAACTGTTTTTT.

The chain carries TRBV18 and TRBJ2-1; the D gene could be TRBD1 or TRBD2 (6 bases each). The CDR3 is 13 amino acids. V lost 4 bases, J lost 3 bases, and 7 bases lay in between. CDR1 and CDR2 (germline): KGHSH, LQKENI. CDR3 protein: CASSQGGYNEQFF. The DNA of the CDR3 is TGTGCCAGCTCACAGGGGGGCTACAATGAGCAGTTCTTC.

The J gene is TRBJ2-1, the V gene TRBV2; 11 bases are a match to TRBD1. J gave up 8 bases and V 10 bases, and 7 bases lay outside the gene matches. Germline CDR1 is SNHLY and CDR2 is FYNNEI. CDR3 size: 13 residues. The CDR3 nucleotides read TGTGCCACGTCGGGACAGGGGGTCGATGAGCAGTTCTTC. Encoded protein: CATSGQGVDEQFF.

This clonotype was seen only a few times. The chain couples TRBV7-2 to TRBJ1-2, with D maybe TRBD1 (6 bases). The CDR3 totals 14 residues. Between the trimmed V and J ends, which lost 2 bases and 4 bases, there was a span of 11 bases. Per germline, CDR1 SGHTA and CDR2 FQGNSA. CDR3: CASSLHADSYGYTF. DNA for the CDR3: TGTGCCAGCAGCTTACATGCGGACAGCTATGGCTACACCTTC.

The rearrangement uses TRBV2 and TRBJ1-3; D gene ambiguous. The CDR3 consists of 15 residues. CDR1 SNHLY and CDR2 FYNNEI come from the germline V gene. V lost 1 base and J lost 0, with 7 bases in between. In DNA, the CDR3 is TGTGCCAGCAGTGAAGAGCGACTCTCTGGAAACACCATATATTTT. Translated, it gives CASSEERLSGNTIYF.

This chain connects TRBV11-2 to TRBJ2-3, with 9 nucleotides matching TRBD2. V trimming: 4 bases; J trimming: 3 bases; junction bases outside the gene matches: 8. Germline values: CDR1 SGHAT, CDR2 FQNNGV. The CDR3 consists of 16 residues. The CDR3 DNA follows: TGTGCCAGCAGCTCCTCCCCTAGCGGGGTGACAGATACGCAGTATTTT. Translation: CASSSSPSGVTDTQYF.

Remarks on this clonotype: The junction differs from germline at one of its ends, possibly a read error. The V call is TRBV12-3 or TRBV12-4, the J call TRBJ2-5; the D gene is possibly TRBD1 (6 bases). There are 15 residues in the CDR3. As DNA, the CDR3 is TGTGCCAGCAGCCCGGGGCAGGGGAGAAGCTACGAGCAGTGCTTC. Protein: CASSPGQGRSYEQCF.

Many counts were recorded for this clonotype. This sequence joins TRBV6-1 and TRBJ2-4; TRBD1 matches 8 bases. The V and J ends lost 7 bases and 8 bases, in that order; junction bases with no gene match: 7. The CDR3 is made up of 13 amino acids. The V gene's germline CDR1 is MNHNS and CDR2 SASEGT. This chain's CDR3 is CASKGQGRDIQYF. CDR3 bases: TGTGCCAGCAAAGGACAGGGTAGGGACATTCAGTACTTC.

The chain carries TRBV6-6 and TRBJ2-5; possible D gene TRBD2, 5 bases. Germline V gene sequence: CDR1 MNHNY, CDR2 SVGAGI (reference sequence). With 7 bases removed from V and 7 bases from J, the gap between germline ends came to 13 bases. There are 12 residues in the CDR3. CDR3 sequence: CASTITEGTQYF. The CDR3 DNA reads TGTGCCAGCACTATCACAGAGGGGACCCAGTACTTC.

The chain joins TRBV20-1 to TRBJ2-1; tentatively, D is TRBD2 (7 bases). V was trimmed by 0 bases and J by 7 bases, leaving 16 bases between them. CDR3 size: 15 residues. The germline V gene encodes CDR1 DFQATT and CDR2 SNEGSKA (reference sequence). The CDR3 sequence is CSARDPGGDGNEQFF. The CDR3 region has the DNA TGCAGTGCTAGAGATCCGGGGGGCGATGGGAATGAGCAGTTCTTC.

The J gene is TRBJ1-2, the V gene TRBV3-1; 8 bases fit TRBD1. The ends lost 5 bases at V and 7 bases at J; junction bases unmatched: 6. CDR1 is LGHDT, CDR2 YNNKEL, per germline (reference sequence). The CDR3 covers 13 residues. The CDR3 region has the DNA TGTGCCAGCAGCTCCGGACAGGGCCCTGGCTACACCTTC. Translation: CASSSGQGPGYTF.

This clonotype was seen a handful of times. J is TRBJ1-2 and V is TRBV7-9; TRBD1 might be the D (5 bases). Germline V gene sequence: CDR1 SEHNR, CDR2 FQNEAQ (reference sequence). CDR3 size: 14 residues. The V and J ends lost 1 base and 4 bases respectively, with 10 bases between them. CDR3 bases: TGTGCCAGCAGCTTAGTGTCAGGGAGCTATGGCTACACCTTC. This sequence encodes CASSLVSGSYGYTF.

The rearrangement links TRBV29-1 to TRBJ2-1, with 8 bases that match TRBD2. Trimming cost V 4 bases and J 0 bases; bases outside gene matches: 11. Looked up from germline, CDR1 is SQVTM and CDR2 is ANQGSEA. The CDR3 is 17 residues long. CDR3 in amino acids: CSVAGLADRSSYNEQFF. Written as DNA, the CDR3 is TGCAGCGTTGCAGGACTAGCCGACCGTAGCTCCTACAATGAGCAGTTCTTC.

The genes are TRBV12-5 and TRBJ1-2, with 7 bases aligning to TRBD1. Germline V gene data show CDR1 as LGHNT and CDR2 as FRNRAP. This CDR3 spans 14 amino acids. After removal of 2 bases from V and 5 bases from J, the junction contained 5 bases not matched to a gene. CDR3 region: CASGLTGQNYGYTF. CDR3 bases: TGTGCTAGTGGTTTGACGGGACAGAATTATGGCTACACCTTC.

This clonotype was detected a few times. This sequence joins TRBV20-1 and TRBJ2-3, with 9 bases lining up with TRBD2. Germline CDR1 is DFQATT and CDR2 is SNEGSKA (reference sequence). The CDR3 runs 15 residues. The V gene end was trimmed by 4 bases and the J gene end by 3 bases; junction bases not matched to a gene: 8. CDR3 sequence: CSAIISGGITDTQYF. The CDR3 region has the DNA TGCAGTGCTATTATTAGCGGGGGAATAACAGATACGCAGTATTTT.

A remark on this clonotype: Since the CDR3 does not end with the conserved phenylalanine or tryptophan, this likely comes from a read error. DNA for the CDR3: TGTGCCAGTAGTCCGAAGGGACCCAGAGGTGGCTACACCCTC. Residues: CASSPKGPRGGYTL. The chain recombines TRBV19 with TRBJ1-2; tentatively, D is TRBD1 (5 bases). The CDR3 covers 14 residues. V shed 5 bases and J shed 7 bases, with 17 bases lying between them. Germline V gene sequence: CDR1 LNHDA, CDR2 SQIVND (reference sequence).

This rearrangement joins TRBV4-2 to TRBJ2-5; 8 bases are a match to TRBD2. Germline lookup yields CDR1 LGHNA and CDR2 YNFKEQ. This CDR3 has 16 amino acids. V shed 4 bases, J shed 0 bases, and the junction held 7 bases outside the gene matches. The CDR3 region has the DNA TGTGCCAGCAGCCCAACGGAAGCGGGGGACCAAGAGACCCAGTACTTC. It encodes CASSPTEAGDQETQYF.

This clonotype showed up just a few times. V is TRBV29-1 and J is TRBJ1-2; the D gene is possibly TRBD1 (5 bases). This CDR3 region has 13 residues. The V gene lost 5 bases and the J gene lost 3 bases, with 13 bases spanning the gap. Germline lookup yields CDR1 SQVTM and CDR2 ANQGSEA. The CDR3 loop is CSVFQVGDYGYTF. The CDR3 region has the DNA TGCAGCGTTTTTCAAGTAGGGGACTATGGCTACACCTTC. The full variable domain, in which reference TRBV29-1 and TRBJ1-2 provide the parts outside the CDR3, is SAVISQKPSRDICQRGTSLTIQCQVDSQVTMMFWYRQQPGQSLTLIATANQGSEATYESGFVIDKFPISRPNLTFSTLTVSNMSPEDSSIYLCSVFQVGDYGYTFGSGTRLTVV.